The next 20 T cell receptor beta chains were all read from a single sample in a study of blood T cell repertoires in COVID-19. Some clones are missing from TCRdb's copy, which holds only in-frame ones; the method was immunoSEQ multiplex PCR. The data contain approximately 240,000 clones, approximately 90% of them singletons. The sequenced material came from peripheral blood. These receptors all stem from a woman younger than 35 who had recovered from COVID-19.

The chain carries TRBV19 and TRBJ2-1; 7 bases are a match to TRBD2. The ends lost 5 bases at V and 8 bases at J; junction bases unmatched: 9. The CDR3 has 14 residues. In germline, CDR1 is LNHDA, CDR2 SQIVND (reference sequence). CDR3 nucleotides: TGTGCCAGTAGTCCCTCGACTAGCCTCGATGAGCAGTTCTTC. Translation: CASSPSTSLDEQFF.

This chain links TRBV5-4 with TRBJ1-1; weak D call: TRBD1 (5 bases). Trimming cost V 5 bases and J 2 bases, with 10 bases left between them. CDR1 is SGHNT and CDR2 is YYREEE in the germline V gene (reference sequence). The CDR3 runs to 13 residues. The CDR3 sequence is CASRRGGNTEAFF. Written as DNA, the CDR3 is TGTGCCAGCAGAAGGGGCGGTAACACTGAAGCTTTCTTT.

The chain employs TRBV6-2 or TRBV6-3 and TRBJ2-3, with D possibly TRBD2 on 5 matching bases. This CDR3 region has 14 residues. Trimming pared 4 bases from V and 6 bases from J, leaving 14 bases between. CDR1 is MNHEY and CDR2 is SVGEGT in the germline V gene. The CDR3 nucleotides are TGTGCCAGCAGTTTGGCCGGAGGTGAGGATACGCAGTATTTT. Its translation: CASSLAGGEDTQYF.

The chain uses TRBV25-1 and TRBJ1-1; tentatively, D is TRBD1 (6 bases). Germline values: CDR1 MGHDK, CDR2 SYGVNS. The CDR3 loop spans 13 amino acids. Trimming stripped 5 bases from V and 1 base from J, with 8 bases between. CDR3 nucleotides: TGTGCCAGCAGTTGGACAGAGAACACTGAAGCTTTCTTT. The encoded protein is CASSWTENTEAFF.

The gene calls are TRBV28 and TRBJ2-1; D may be TRBD1 (5 bases). The CDR3 length is 14 residues. With 4 bases removed from V and 4 bases from J, the gap between germline ends came to 11 bases. CDR1 is MDHEN, CDR2 SYDVKM, per germline. The CDR3 sequence: CASSSSGLYNEQFF. The CDR3 DNA reads as TGTGCCAGCAGTTCATCAGGGTTGTACAATGAGCAGTTCTTC. The full variable domain, with the rest looked up from reference TRBV28 and TRBJ2-1, is DVKVTQSSRYLVKRTGEKVFLECVQDMDHENMFWYRQDPGLGLRLIYFSYDVKMKEKGDIPEGYSVSREKKERFSLILESASTNQTSMYLCASSSSGLYNEQFFGPGTRLTVL.

J is TRBJ1-6 and V is TRBV11-2; D unclear. The CDR3 contains 15 residues. V was trimmed by 5 bases and J by 7 bases, leaving 15 bases between them. The germline CDR1 and CDR2 sequences are SGHAT and FQNNGV. This CDR3 reads CASSTNRAGNSPLHF. The CDR3 DNA reads as TGTGCCAGCAGCACCAATCGGGCGGGAAATTCACCCCTCCACTTT.

This clone has more than one count but fewer than ten. The chain carries TRBV7-3 and TRBJ2-3; the match to TRBD2 covers 14 bases. The CDR3 is 18 amino acids. The V and J ends lost 3 bases and 4 bases, in that order; junction bases with no gene match: 9. CDR1 and CDR2 from the germline V gene are SGHTA and FQGTGA. The CDR3 protein is CASSFLGTSGSKSDTQYF. Here the CDR3 DNA reads TGTGCCAGCAGCTTCCTGGGGACTAGCGGGAGCAAGTCAGATACGCAGTATTTT.

The chain uses TRBV7-6 and TRBJ2-1; 13 bases are shared with TRBD2. From germline, CDR1 is SGHVS and CDR2 FNYEAQ. Trimming at V came to 1 base and at J to 6 bases, leaving 9 bases not matched to a gene. CDR3 length: 18 residues. The CDR3 spells CASSLGPGLAGTSNEQFF. The CDR3 DNA sequence: TGTGCCAGCAGCTTAGGGCCGGGACTAGCGGGAACGAGCAATGAGCAGTTCTTC.

This clone has a single count. The V call is TRBV6-1, the J call TRBJ1-1, with D unresolved. Trimming removed 3 bases at V and 0 bases at J, with 5 bases between. Germline loops: CDR1 MNHNS, CDR2 SASEGT. The CDR3 has 13 residues. CDR3 DNA sequence: TGTGCCAGCAGTGATACGGTGAACACTGAAGCTTTCTTT. Its translation is CASSDTVNTEAFF.

The chain combines TRBV6-5 with TRBJ1-1, with unresolved D. CDR1 and CDR2 from the germline V gene are MNHEY and SVGAGI. The CDR3 runs to 14 residues. The V gene lost 0 bases and the J gene lost 3 bases, with 8 bases spanning the gap. CDR3 nucleotide sequence: TGTGCCAGCAGTTACTCATCCGGGTACACTGAAGCTTTCTTT. The encoded protein is CASSYSSGYTEAFF.

This clone came up once. The chain joins TRBV19 to TRBJ1-3; D call uncertain. The length of the CDR3 is 13 residues. With 5 bases removed from V and 4 bases from J, the gap between germline ends came to 9 bases. CDR1 and CDR2 (germline): LNHDA, SQIVND (reference sequence). The CDR3: CASSRQQGNTIYF. The DNA for the CDR3 is TGTGCCAGTAGTCGCCAACAGGGAAACACCATATATTTT. Based on the CDR3 plus reference TRBV19 and TRBJ1-3, the full variable domain is DGGITQSPKYLFRKEGQNVTLSCEQNLNHDAMYWYRQDPGQGLRLIYYSQIVNDFQKGDIAEGYSVSREKKESFPLTVTSAQKNPTAFYLCASSRQQGNTIYFGEGSWLTVV.

V and J are TRBV30 and TRBJ1-4, with a possible D match to TRBD1 (6 bases). CDR1 and CDR2 (germline): GTSNPN, SVGIG (reference sequence). CDR3 length: 14 residues. V shed 2 bases and J shed 10 bases, with 17 bases lying between them. Here the CDR3 DNA reads TGTGCCTGGAGTAAGGGAGGGGGATTCCCAAAACTGTTTTTT. Residues: CAWSKGGGFPKLFF.

The chain carries TRBV28 and TRBJ1-1; 7 bases map to TRBD1. The V gene end was trimmed by 6 bases and the J gene end by 4 bases; junction bases not matched to a gene: 8. CDR3 length: 14 amino acids. From germline, CDR1 is MDHEN and CDR2 SYDVKM. The DNA of the CDR3 is TGTGCCAGCAGCCCAGGGGGACTAGGCACTGAAGCTTTCTTT. This sequence encodes CASSPGGLGTEAFF.

The chain employs TRBV3-1 (or the pseudogene TRBV3-2) and TRBJ2-2, with a tentative D call TRBD1 (6 bases). Germline V lookup: CDR1 LGHDT, CDR2 YNNKEL (reference sequence). The length of the CDR3 is 14 residues. Trimming cost V 4 bases and J 5 bases, with 11 bases left between them. The CDR3 DNA reads TGTGCCAGCAGCCTACGGGACAAGACCGGGGAGCTGTTTTTT. It translates to CASSLRDKTGELFF.

This chain connects TRBV4-2 to TRBJ1-4; 11 bases map to TRBD1. V trimming: 0 bases; J trimming: 3 bases; junction bases outside the gene matches: 12. The CDR3 has 20 amino acids. CDR1 and CDR2 from the germline V gene are LGHNA and YNFKEQ. Here the CDR3 DNA reads TGTGCCAGCAGCCAAGATAAGAGGGGGACAGGGGGTGAGTCTAATGAAAAACTGTTTTTT. This gives the protein CASSQDKRGTGGESNEKLFF.

V usage is TRBV7-9 and J usage is TRBJ1-1; tentatively, D is TRBD1 (6 bases). V was pared by 1 base and J by 5 bases, with 14 bases between. Germline CDR1 reads SEHNR; CDR2 reads FQNEAQ (reference sequence). This CDR3 is 15 amino acids long. The CDR3 DNA reads as TGTGCCAGCAGCTTAGGGCAGGGGTCCTCTACTGAAGCTTTCTTT. This codes for CASSLGQGSSTEAFF.

V and J are TRBV27 and TRBJ2-7; 7 bases match TRBD1. Losses at the gene ends were 7 bases for V and 6 bases for J; bases not matched to a gene: 9. CDR3 length: 13 amino acids. From germline, CDR1 is MNHEY and CDR2 SMNVEV (reference sequence). The CDR3 DNA sequence: TGTGCCAGCACTCCGGGACAGACGGGCGAGCAGTACTTC. This gives the protein CASTPGQTGEQYF.

V usage is TRBV13 and J usage is TRBJ2-6, with D possibly being TRBD1 (5 bases). The V and J ends lost 5 bases and 0 bases respectively, with 8 bases between them. Germline CDR1 is PRHDT and CDR2 is FYEKMQ (reference sequence). The CDR3 contains 15 residues. The CDR3 DNA is TGTGCCAGCAGCAAGACAGTCTCTGGGGCCAACGTCCTGACTTTC. Translation: CASSKTVSGANVLTF.

The rearrangement uses TRBV30 and TRBJ2-5; a possible D gene is TRBD1 (9 bases). Germline V gives CDR1 GTSNPN, CDR2 SVGIG (reference sequence). Trimming cost V 8 bases and J 5 bases, with 18 bases left between them. This CDR3 is built from 13 residues. CDR3 in amino acids: CAAGQGGGETQYF. As DNA, the CDR3 is TGTGCCGCGGGACAGGGCGGGGGGGAGACCCAGTACTTC.

The V gene is TRBV9, the J gene TRBJ2-5; a weak D match, TRBD2 (6 bases). The germline V gene has CDR1 SGDLS and CDR2 YYNGEE. V was clipped by 2 bases and J by 5 bases, with 22 bases between them. The CDR3 sequence is 17 residues long. CDR3: CASSVYGLPGDIETQYF. CDR3 DNA: TGTGCCAGCAGCGTTTATGGGTTGCCGGGAGATATCGAGACCCAGTACTTC.